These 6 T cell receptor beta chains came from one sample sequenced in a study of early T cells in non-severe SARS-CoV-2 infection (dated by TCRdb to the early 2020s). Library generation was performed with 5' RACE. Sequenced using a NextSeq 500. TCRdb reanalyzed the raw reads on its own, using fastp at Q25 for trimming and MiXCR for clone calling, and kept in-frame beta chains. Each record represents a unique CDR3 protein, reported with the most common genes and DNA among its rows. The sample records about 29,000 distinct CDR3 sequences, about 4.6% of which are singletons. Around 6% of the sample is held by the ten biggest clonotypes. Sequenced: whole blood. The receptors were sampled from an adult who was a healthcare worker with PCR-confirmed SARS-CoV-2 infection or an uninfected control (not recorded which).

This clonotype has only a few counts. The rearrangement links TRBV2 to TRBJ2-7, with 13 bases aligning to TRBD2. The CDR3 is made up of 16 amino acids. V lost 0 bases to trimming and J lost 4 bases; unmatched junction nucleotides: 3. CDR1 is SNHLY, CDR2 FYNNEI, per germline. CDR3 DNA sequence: TGTGCCAGCAGTGAAGCGCGACTAGCGGGGGGATACGAGCAGTACTTC. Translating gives CASSEARLAGGYEQYF.

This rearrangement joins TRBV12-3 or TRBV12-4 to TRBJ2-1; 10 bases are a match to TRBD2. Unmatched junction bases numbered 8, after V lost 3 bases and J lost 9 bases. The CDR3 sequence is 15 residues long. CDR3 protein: CASSFFLAGASEQFF. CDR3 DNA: TGTGCCAGCAGTTTCTTCCTAGCGGGAGCTAGTGAGCAGTTCTTC.

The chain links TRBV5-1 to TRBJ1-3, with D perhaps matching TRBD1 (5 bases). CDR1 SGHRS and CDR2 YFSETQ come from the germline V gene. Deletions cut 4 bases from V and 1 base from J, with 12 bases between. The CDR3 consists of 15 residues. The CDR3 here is CASSLTALSGNTIYF. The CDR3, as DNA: TGCGCCAGCAGCCTGACAGCGCTTTCTGGAAACACCATATATTTT.

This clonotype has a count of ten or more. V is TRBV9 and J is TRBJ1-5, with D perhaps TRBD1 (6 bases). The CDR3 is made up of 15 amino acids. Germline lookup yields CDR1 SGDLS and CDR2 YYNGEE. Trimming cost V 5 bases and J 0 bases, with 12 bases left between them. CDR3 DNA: TGTGCCAGCAGTGCAGGGGCGGGTAGCAATCAGCCCCAGCATTTT. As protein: CASSAGAGSNQPQHF.

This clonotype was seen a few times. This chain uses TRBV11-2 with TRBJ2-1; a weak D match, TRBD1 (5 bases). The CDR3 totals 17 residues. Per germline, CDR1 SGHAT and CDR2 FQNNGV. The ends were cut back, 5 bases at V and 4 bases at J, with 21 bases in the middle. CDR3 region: CASSPTLGAFPYNEQFF. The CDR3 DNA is TGTGCCAGCAGCCCGACCCTTGGGGCGTTCCCTTACAATGAGCAGTTCTTC. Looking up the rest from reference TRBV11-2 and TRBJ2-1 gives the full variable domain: EAGVAQSPRYKIIEKRQSVAFWCNPISGHATLYWYQQILGQGPKLLIQFQNNGVVDDSQLPKDRFSAERLKGVDSTLKIQPAKLEDSAVYLCASSPTLGAFPYNEQFFGPGTRLTVL.

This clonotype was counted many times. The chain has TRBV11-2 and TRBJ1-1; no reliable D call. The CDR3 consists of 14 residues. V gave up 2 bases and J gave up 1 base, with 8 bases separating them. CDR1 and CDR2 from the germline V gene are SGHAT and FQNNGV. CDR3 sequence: CASSLRAENTEAFF. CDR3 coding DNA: TGTGCCAGCAGCTTAAGGGCGGAGAACACTGAAGCTTTCTTT.